A selection of T cell receptor beta chains follows, all from one sample in a study of cytomegalovirus exposure and HLA in healthy donors. Using immunoSEQ multiplex PCR, the repertoire was profiled, and TCRdb retains in-frame clones only, with some absent. The sample shows tens of thousands of clones, 86% of them seen only once. The sequenced material came from PBMCs. The receptors were gathered from a young man in good health and CMV-seropositive. Both conserved end residues are trimmed from each CDR3.

V,CDR3
TRBV10-1,ASSGVRTSGRMNTEQF
TRBV28,ASSRTGSNNEQF
TRBV28,ASSRTSGRIRKETQY
TRBV6-5,ASRPGQGLKETQY
TRBV6-4,ASSDRTGSGANVLT
TRBV5-1,ASSLDGTSGSKQY
TRBV7-2,ASSATTGVRGGYT
TRBV11-2,ASSLSTGGTEAF
TRBV5-1,ASSLNGQTTNEKLF
TRBV29-1,SVEFPSGREGQY
TRBV10-3,AISESGQTYEQY
TRBV27,ASSSFLPPAWTGMNTEAF
TRBV6-5,ASSYSAGSTYEQY
TRBV5-1,ASSPWTGATDTQY
TRBV12-5,ASGFQQGGPWEQF
TRBV27,ASSNQGLYEQY
TRBV28,ASSLAPGGIGNIQY
TRBV18,ASSPRGATEAF
TRBV4-1,ASSQGTGKADTQY
TRBV7-6,ASSPPDRGNTIY
TRBV5-1,ASSFTGGSFKNEAF
TRBV4-1,ASSQGPGQVTGELF
TRBV30,AWRDSLNTEAF
TRBV30,AWSVWQGASTEAF
TRBV29-1,SVTSKGVYEQY
TRBV23-1,ASSPTAGGQCHEQF
TRBV5-1,ASSLGLGQGHYEQY
TRBV2,ASSVGPVGHFKSSYNEQF
TRBV7-9,ASSRGTDYGYT